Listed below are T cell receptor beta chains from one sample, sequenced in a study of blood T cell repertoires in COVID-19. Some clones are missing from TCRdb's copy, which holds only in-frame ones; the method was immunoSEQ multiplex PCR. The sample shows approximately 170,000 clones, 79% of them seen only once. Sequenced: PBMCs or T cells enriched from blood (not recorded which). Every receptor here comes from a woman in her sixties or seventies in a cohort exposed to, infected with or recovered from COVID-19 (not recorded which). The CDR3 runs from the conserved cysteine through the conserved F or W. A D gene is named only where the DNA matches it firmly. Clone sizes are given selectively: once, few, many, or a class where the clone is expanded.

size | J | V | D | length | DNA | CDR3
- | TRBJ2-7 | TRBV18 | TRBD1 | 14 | TGTGCCAGCTCACCTGTCGGACAGGGGTACGAGCAGTACTTC | CASSPVGQGYEQYF
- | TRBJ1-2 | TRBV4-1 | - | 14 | TGCGCCAGCAGCCAAGACAGGGGATCCTATGGCTACACCTTC | CASSQDRGSYGYTF
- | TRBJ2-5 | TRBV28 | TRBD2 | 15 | TGTGCCAGCAGAACTGGACTAGCGGGAACAGAGACCCAGTACTTC | CASRTGLAGTETQYF
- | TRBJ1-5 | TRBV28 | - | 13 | TGTGCCAGCAGTTTAGACCGGGATCAGCCCCAGCATTTT | CASSLDRDQPQHF
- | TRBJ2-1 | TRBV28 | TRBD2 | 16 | TGTGCCAGCAGTCATCTAGCGGCCAGCTCCTACAATGAGCAGTTCTTC | CASSHLAASSYNEQFF
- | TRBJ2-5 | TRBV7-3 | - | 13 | TGTGCCAGCAGCTTCGGTATCCAAGAGACCCAGTACTTC | CASSFGIQETQYF
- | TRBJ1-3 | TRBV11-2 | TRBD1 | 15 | TGTGCCAGCAGCCTCCAACAGGGGACAGGAAACACCATATATTTT | CASSLQQGTGNTIYF
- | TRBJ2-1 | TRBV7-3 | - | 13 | TGTGCCAGCAAGGCGGCCGGATACAATGAGCAGTTCTTC | CASKAAGYNEQFF
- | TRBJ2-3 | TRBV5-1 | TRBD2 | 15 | TGCGCCAGCAGCTTGGATGACGGGAGGCGGGATACGCAGTATTTT | CASSLDDGRRDTQYF
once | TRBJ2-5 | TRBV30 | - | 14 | TGTGCCTGGAGTTTACAGGGGAGGCGAGAGACCCAGTACTTC | CAWSLQGRRETQYF
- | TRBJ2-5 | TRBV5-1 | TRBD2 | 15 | TGCGCCAGCAGCTTGGTAGCGGGAGCGGGGGAGACCCAGTACTTC | CASSLVAGAGETQYF
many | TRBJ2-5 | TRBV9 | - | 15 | TGTGCCAGCAGCGTATTCTCTGGGCAGCAAGAGACCCAGTACTTC | CASSVFSGQQETQYF
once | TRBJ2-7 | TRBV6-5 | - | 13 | TGTGCCAGCAGAGCGGGACAATACTACGAGCAGTACTTC | CASRAGQYYEQYF
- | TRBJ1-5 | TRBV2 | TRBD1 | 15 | TGTGCCAGCAGTCTACAGGGGGCAAACAATCAGCCCCAGCATTTT | CASSLQGANNQPQHF
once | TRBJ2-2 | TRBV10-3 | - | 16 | TGTGCCATCAGTGAGTCGTCCTTGGGGGGAACCGGGGAGCTGTTTTTT | CAISESSLGGTGELFF
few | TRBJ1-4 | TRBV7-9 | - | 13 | TGTGCCAGCAAAGGCCGGGGAAATGAAAAACTGTTTTTT | CASKGRGNEKLFF
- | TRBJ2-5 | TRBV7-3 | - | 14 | TGTGCCAGCAGCTTTAGCGGCCCCCAAGAGACCCAGTACTTC | CASSFSGPQETQYF
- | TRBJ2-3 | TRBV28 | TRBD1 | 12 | TGTGCCAGCAGCAACAGGGGGTTTATGCAGTATTTT | CASSNRGFMQYF
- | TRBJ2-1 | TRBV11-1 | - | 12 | TGTGCCAGCAGCTTAGATCGCGATGAGCAGTTCTTC | CASSLDRDEQFF
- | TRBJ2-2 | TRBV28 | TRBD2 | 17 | TGTGCCAGCATTCCGAGTGGACTAGCGGGTAAACCCGGGGAGCTGTTTTTT | CASIPSGLAGKPGELFF
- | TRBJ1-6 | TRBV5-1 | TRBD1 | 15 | TGCGCCAGCAGCCTGGGACAGGGGATCGATTCACCCCTCCACTTT | CASSLGQGIDSPLHF
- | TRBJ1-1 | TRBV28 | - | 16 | TGTGCCAGCAGTCCCCCCGGGGGGAGAGTTAACACTGAAGCTTTCTTT | CASSPPGGRVNTEAFF
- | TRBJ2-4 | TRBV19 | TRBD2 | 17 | TGTGCCAGTAGTATAGGGGCTAGCGGGTCCCTTCAAAACATTCAGTACTTC | CASSIGASGSLQNIQYF
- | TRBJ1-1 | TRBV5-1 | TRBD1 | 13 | TGCGCCAGCAGAATGGACAGGGACTCTGAAGCTTTCTTT | CASRMDRDSEAFF
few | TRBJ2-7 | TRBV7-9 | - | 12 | TGTGCCAGCAGCTTAATCGGTCACGAGCAGTACTTC | CASSLIGHEQYF
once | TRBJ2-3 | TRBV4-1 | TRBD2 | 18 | TGCGCCAGCAGCCAAGATGGATTAGCGGGAGGGTTCACAGATACGCAGTATTTT | CASSQDGLAGGFTDTQYF